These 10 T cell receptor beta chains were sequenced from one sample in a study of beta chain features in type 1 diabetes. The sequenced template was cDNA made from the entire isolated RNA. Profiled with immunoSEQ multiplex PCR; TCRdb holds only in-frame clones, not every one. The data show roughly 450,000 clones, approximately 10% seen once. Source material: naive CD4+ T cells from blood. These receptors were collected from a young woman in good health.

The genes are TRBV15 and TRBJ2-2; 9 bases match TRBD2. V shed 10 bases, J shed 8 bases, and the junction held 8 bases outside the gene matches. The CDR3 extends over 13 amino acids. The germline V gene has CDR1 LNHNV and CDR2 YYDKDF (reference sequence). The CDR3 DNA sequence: TGTGCCAGCCGGTTAGCGGGAGTTGGGGAGCTGTTTTTT. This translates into CASRLAGVGELFF. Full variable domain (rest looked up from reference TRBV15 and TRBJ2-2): DAMVIQNPRYQVTQFGKPVTLSCSQTLNHNVMYWYQQKSSQAPKLLFHYYDKDFNNEADTPDNFQSRRPNTSFCFLDIRSPGLGDTAMYLCASRLAGVGELFFGEGSRLTVL.

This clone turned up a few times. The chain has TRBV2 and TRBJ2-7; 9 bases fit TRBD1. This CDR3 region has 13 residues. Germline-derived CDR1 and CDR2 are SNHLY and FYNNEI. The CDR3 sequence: CASSWDREEGPHV. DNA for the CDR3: TGTGCCAGCAGTTGGGACAGGGAAGAGGGGCCTCACGTC.

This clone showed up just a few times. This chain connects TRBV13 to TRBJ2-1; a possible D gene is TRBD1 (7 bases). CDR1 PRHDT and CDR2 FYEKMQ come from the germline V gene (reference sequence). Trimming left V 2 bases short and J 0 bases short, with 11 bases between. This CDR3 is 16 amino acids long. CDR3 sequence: CASSLSGGSSYNEQFF. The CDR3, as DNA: TGTGCCAGCAGCTTATCAGGGGGGAGCTCCTACAATGAGCAGTTCTTC.

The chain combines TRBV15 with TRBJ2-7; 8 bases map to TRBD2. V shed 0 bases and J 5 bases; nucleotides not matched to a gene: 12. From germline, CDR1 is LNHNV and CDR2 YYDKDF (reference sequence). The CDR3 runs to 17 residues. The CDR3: CATSRDGVSGSGHEQYF. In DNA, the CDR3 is TGTGCCACCAGCAGAGACGGTGTGAGCGGGAGTGGCCACGAGCAGTACTTC.

Written as DNA, the CDR3 is TGTGCCAGCAGTGTCAGGGCGAACACCGGGGAGCTGTTTTTT. Translation gives CASSVRANTGELFF. The gene calls are TRBV2 and TRBJ2-2, with D tentatively TRBD1 (5 bases). This CDR3 has 14 amino acids. V lost 4 bases and J 0 bases, leaving 6 bases between the germline ends. CDR1 and CDR2 (germline): SNHLY, FYNNEI.

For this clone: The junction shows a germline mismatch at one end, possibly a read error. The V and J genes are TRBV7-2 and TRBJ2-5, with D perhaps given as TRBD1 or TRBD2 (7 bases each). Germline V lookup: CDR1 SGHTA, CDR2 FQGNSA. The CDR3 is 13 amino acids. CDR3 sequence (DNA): TGTGCCACCAGCGGGGACAGACAAGAGACCCAGTACTTC. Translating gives CATSGDRQETQYF.

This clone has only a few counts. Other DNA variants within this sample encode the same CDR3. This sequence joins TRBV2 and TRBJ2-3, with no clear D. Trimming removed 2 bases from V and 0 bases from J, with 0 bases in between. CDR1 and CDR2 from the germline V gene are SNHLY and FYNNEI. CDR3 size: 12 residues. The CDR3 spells CASSESTDTQYF. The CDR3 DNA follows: TGTGCCAGCAGTGAAAGCACAGATACGCAGTATTTT. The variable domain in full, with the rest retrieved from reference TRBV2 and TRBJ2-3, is EPEVTQTPSHQVTQMGQEVILRCVPISNHLYFYWYRQILGQKVEFLVSFYNNEISEKSEIFDDQFSVERPDGSNFTLKIRSTKLEDSAMYFCASSESTDTQYFGPGTRLTVL.

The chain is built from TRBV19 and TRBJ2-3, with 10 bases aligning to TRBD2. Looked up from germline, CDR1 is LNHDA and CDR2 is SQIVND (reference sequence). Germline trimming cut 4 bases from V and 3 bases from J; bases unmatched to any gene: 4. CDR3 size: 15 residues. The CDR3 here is CASSTSSGRTDTQYF. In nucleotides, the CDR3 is TGTGCCAGTAGTACATCTAGCGGGAGAACAGATACGCAGTATTTT.

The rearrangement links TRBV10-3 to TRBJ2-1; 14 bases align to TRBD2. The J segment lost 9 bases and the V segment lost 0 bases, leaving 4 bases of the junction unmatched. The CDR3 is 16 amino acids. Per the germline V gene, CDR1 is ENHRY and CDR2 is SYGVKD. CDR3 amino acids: CAISESGTSGSPEQFF. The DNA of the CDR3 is TGTGCCATCAGTGAGTCGGGGACTAGCGGGAGCCCTGAGCAGTTCTTC.

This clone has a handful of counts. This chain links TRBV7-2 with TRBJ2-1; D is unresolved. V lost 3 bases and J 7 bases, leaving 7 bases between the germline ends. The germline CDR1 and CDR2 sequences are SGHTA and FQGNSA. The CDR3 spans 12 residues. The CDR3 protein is CASSFTGNEQFF. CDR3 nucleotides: TGTGCCAGCAGCTTCACCGGTAATGAGCAGTTCTTC.